These T cell receptor beta chains were read from a single sample in a study of T cell changes during pregnancy in multiple sclerosis. Data came from immunoSEQ multiplex PCR; TCRdb stores just in-frame clones and leaves some out. This table has over 100,000 clones, 92% appearing once. This material consisted of peripheral blood, taken in the third trimester of pregnancy. These receptors were taken from a female donor with multiple sclerosis, enrolled in a pregnancy study. Each CDR3 is given with its conserved first and last residue. Each record gives: clone size, V gene, D gene, J gene, CDR3 DNA, CDR3 protein. A D gene is named only where the DNA matches it firmly. Clone size is not always given. Where it is, it says once, few, many or a class for expanded clones.

>.|TRBV7-6|.|TRBJ2-3
TGTGCCAGCAGCTTAGAAACGGGGCGGGGTACGCAGTATTTT
CASSLETGRGTQYF
>.|TRBV18|TRBD1|TRBJ1-5
TGTGCCAGCTCACTGACAGGGGCTGGGAATCAGCCCCAGCATTTT
CASSLTGAGNQPQHF
>once|TRBV19|.|TRBJ1-4
TGTGCCAGTAGTATAGATTTCCAGACAACTAATGAAAAACTGTTTTTT
CASSIDFQTTNEKLFF
>.|TRBV25-1|.|TRBJ1-2
TGTGCCAGCAGTGATCCGGACAGCCTCTATGGCTACACCTTC
CASSDPDSLYGYTF
>.|TRBV4-2|TRBD2|TRBJ2-1
TGTGCCAGCAGCCAAGTGGGAACTAGCGGGAGGGGAGGCAATGAGCAGTTCTTC
CASSQVGTSGRGGNEQFF
>.|TRBV7-9|.|TRBJ1-4
TGTGCCAGCAGACCACAGGGAAGGAGCGAAAAACTGTTTTTT
CASRPQGRSEKLFF
>.|TRBV10-3|TRBD2|TRBJ2-3
TGTGCCATCAGTGAGTCAAGCGGGGGCCCGAGCACAGATACGCAGTATTTT
CAISESSGGPSTDTQYF
>.|TRBV7-2|TRBD2|TRBJ2-7
TGTGCCAGCAGCTTAGAAGCGGGAGGGATCTACGAGCAGTACTTC
CASSLEAGGIYEQYF
>.|TRBV6-1|TRBD1|TRBJ1-1
TGTGCCAGCAGTGTTAACAGGGGAGGAACTGAAGCTTTCTTT
CASSVNRGGTEAFF
>.|TRBV5-1|TRBD2|TRBJ2-7
TGCGCCAGCAGCCCCGGGACTAGCGGGAGGATGCGGAGTGGTATGCAGTACTTC
CASSPGTSGRMRSGMQYF
>.|TRBV28|.|TRBJ2-1
TGTGCCAGCAGTTTTCCGGGAAGGGCAATAAATGAGCAGTTCTTC
CASSFPGRAINEQFF
>once|TRBV28|TRBD1|TRBJ1-5
TGTGCCAGCAGTTTATTCTCCCTCCCAGGACAGGGGAAGGAACAGCCCCAGCATTTT
CASSLFSLPGQGKEQPQHF
>.|TRBV19|.|TRBJ1-3
TGTGCCAGTAGCATTCACGGCGGAAGCTCTGGAAACACCATATATTTT
CASSIHGGSSGNTIYF
>.|TRBV6-4|.|TRBJ2-3
TGTGCCAGCAGCGCCGAGGGGGAAGATACGCAGTATTTT
CASSAEGEDTQYF
>.|TRBV15|.|TRBJ2-3
TGTGCCACCAGCAGAGACGGACGGCGGGTCAGGGGAGATACGCAGTATTTT
CATSRDGRRVRGDTQYF
>.|TRBV6-1|.|TRBJ1-2
TGTGCCAGCATTGACCCGGGATTACGAGGTGGCTACACCTTC
CASIDPGLRGGYTF
>few|TRBV5-1|.|TRBJ1-6
TGCGCCAGCAGCCTCCCAGGGAATAGTAATTCACCCCTCCACTTT
CASSLPGNSNSPLHF
>few|TRBV7-9|TRBD1|TRBJ1-1
TGTGCCAGCAGCTTAGCAGGGACAGGGAGGTACACTGAAGCTTTCTTT
CASSLAGTGRYTEAFF
>.|TRBV2|.|TRBJ2-3
TGTGCCAGCAAGCTTTTGACAGGACCGGACACAGATACGCAGTATTTT
CASKLLTGPDTDTQYF
>.|TRBV2|.|TRBJ1-2
TGTGCCAGCGTCGAGGGAAATAACTATGGCTACACCTTC
CASVEGNNYGYTF
>.|TRBV10-3|TRBD1|TRBJ2-1
TGTGCCATCAGTCGAGCACAGGGGGGCTCCTACAATGAGCAGTTCTTC
CAISRAQGGSYNEQFF
>.|TRBV30|.|TRBJ1-6
TGTGCCTGGAGTGCCAGTCATCTGGATTCACCCCTCCACTTT
CAWSASHLDSPLHF
>.|TRBV9|.|TRBJ2-6
TGTGCCAGCAGCGTCGGGACACCCTCTGGGGCCAACGTCCTGACTTTC
CASSVGTPSGANVLTF
>.|TRBV7-9|TRBD2|TRBJ2-1
TGTGCCAGCAGCTCTAGGACTAGCGGGGATAAGCAGTTCTTC
CASSSRTSGDKQFF
>.|TRBV6-6|TRBD2|TRBJ2-1
TGTGCCAGCAGTTACGCGACTAGCGTCTTGAATGAGCAGTTCTTC
CASSYATSVLNEQFF
>.|TRBV9|TRBD2|TRBJ2-6
TGTGCCAGCAGCGTAGCCACTAGCGGGATCTCTGGGGCCAACGTCCTGACTTTC
CASSVATSGISGANVLTF
>.|TRBV5-1|TRBD2|TRBJ2-1
TGCGCCAGCAGCTTGGTAGGCTTCGGGGAGGGTGAGCAGTTCTTC
CASSLVGFGEGEQFF
>.|TRBV5-6|.|TRBJ1-3
TGTGCCAGCAGCTTGGACAGGGACTCTGGAAACACCATATATTTT
CASSLDRDSGNTIYF
>once|TRBV30|.|TRBJ1-6
TGTGCCTGGGGAGATACGGGACTCGGTTCACCCCTCCACTTT
CAWGDTGLGSPLHF
>.|TRBV7-9|TRBD1|TRBJ1-1
TGTGCCAGCAGCGAGCTAGGGGGCGCCGGCGAAGCTTTCTTT
CASSELGGAGEAFF
>.|TRBV19|.|TRBJ2-1
TGTGCCAGTAGTCGGGGAGGTACGGGCCTCTCCCATGAGCAGTTCTTC
CASSRGGTGLSHEQFF
>.|TRBV29-1|.|TRBJ2-1
TGCAGCGTTGAGGCCCCGCCCAAGTGGTTCTTC
CSVEAPPKWFF
>once|TRBV21-1|.|TRBJ2-1
TGTGCCAGCAGCAAAGTCCCCCCATTAGCGGGAGTTTGGAATGAGCAGTTCTTC
CASSKVPPLAGVWNEQFF
>.|TRBV5-5|.|TRBJ1-1
TGTGCCAGCAGCTTGCCTGGATTGGCGGGAGCTGAAGCTTTCTTT
CASSLPGLAGAEAFF
>.|TRBV19|.|TRBJ1-4
TGTGCCAGTAGTAGCCGAGGGTTGCCTAATGAAAAACTGTTTTTT
CASSSRGLPNEKLFF
>.|TRBV29-1|TRBD1|TRBJ1-1
TGCAGCGTTGATCGGCAGGGGGCACGAGCTTTCTTT
CSVDRQGARAFF
>.|TRBV7-8|.|TRBJ2-5
TGTGCCAGCAGCTGGGCAAGAAGTATCCGAGAGACCCAGTACTTC
CASSWARSIRETQYF
>.|TRBV5-1|.|TRBJ1-1
TGCGCCAGCAGCTTGGATGGCACCGGAGGCAACACTGAAGCTTTCTTT
CASSLDGTGGNTEAFF
>.|TRBV19|.|TRBJ1-5
TGTGCCAGTAGTTCTCGACAGACTCCCTTTGCAGGTGAGCCCCAGCATTTT
CASSSRQTPFAGEPQHF
>.|TRBV9|TRBD1|TRBJ1-1
TGTGCCAGCAGCGCGACAGGGGTGAACACTGAAGCTTTCTTT
CASSATGVNTEAFF
>.|TRBV28|.|TRBJ1-4
TGTGCCAGCAGTTCCATCAGGGGTATCGGTGAAAAACTGTTTTTT
CASSSIRGIGEKLFF
>.|TRBV6-5|TRBD1|TRBJ1-6
TGTGCCAGCAGTCCTTCGGACAGGGTTAATTCACCCCTCCACTTT
CASSPSDRVNSPLHF